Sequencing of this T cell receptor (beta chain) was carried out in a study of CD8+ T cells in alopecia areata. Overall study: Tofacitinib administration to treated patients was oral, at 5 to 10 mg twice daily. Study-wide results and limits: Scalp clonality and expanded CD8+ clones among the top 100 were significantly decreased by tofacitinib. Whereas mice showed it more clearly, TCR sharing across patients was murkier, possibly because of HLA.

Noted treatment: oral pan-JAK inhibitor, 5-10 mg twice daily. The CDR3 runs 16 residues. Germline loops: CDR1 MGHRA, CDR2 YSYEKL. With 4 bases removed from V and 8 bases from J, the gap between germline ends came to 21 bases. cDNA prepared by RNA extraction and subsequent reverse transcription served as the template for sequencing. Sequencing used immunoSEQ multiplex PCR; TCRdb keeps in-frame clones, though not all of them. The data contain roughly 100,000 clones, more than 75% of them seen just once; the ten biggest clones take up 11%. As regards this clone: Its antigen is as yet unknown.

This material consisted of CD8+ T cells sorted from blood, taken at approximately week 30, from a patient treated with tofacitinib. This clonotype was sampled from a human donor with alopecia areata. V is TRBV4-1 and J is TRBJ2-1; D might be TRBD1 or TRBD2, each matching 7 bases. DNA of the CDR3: TGCGCCAGCAGCCTTAGGCAGGGGGGGGCTAGCGATGAGCAGTTCTTC. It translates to CASSLRQGGASDEQFF.